These 19 T cell receptor beta chains were sequenced from one sample in a study of T cells after yellow fever vaccination. TCRdb reprocessed the 5' RACE reads with MiXCR, giving one entry per CDR3 protein. In the table there are hundreds of thousands of distinct CDR3 sequences, approximately 13% of which are singletons. The sample here was PBMCs, taken on the day of the yellow fever booster vaccination. These receptors were taken from a man between 25 and 39 years old who received the YFV17D yellow fever vaccine.

This sequence joins TRBV7-3 and TRBJ2-5, with 8 bases fitting TRBD1. There are 15 residues in the CDR3. V was pared by 5 bases and J by 3 bases, with 8 bases of the junction left unmatched. Looked up from germline, CDR1 is SGHTA and CDR2 is FQGTGA. CDR3 sequence reads: CASSVMGQAEETQYF. The CDR3 region has the DNA TGTGCCAGCAGCGTAATGGGACAGGCGGAAGAGACCCAGTACTTC.

This clonotype occurred a few times. The rearrangement joins TRBV20-1 to TRBJ2-1; 15 bases are a match to TRBD2. There are 15 residues in the CDR3. V lost 3 bases to trimming and J lost 10 bases; unmatched junction nucleotides: 7. The V gene's germline CDR1 is DFQATT and CDR2 SNEGSKA (reference sequence). The CDR3 coding sequence is TGCAGTGCTAGTCAGACGGGACTAGCGGGAGGAGAGCAGTTCTTC. It is translated as CSASQTGLAGGEQFF.

Only a few counts were recorded for this clonotype. The chain links TRBV20-1 to TRBJ2-3; 10 bases are a match to TRBD2. V shed 4 bases, J shed 1 base, and the junction held 2 bases outside the gene matches. Germline V gene sequence: CDR1 DFQATT, CDR2 SNEGSKA (reference sequence). The CDR3 is made up of 14 amino acids. The DNA for the CDR3 is TGCAGTGCTATTGGACTAGCGGGCACAGATACGCAGTATTTT. Translating gives CSAIGLAGTDTQYF.

This clonotype was seen a handful of times. The chain joins TRBV5-1 to TRBJ2-1; 7 bases match TRBD2. This CDR3 spans 14 amino acids. Germline V gene lookup returns CDR1 SGHRS and CDR2 YFSETQ. V was clipped by 4 bases and J by 8 bases; unmatched bases: 9. The CDR3 protein is CASSPYLLADEQFF. DNA of the CDR3: TGCGCCAGCAGCCCCTATCTCCTAGCGGATGAGCAGTTCTTC.

This rearrangement joins TRBV6-6 to TRBJ1-6; D is unresolved. The CDR3 runs 11 residues. Germline-derived CDR1 and CDR2 are MNHNY and SVGAGI (reference sequence). Trimming pared 5 bases from V and 9 bases from J, leaving 5 bases between. The CDR3 region is CASSPGSPLHF. In DNA form, the CDR3 reads TGTGCCAGCAGTCCAGGTTCACCCCTCCACTTT.

V gene TRBV29-1 combines with J gene TRBJ2-5, with D perhaps TRBD2 (5 bases). The V and J ends lost 4 bases and 2 bases respectively, with 17 bases between them. CDR3 size: 15 residues. In germline, CDR1 is SQVTM, CDR2 ANQGSEA. CDR3 DNA: TGCAGCGTTGCTGGACTCGGACGGTATCAAGAGACCCAGTACTTC. Residues: CSVAGLGRYQETQYF.

This clonotype has a handful of counts. This chain links TRBV12-3 or TRBV12-4 with TRBJ1-1; no reliable D call. The CDR3 runs to 14 residues. V lost 1 base and J 1 base, leaving 7 bases between the germline ends. CDR3 in DNA: TGTGCCAGCAGTTTAGTGTGGCAGAACACTGAAGCTTTCTTT. Translation gives CASSLVWQNTEAFF.

The chain joins TRBV12-3 or TRBV12-4 to TRBJ1-1, with D possibly TRBD1 on 6 matching bases. This CDR3 comprises 18 residues. V shed 11 bases and J shed 1 base, with 29 bases lying between them. CDR3 protein: CAFSFSTQGPGENTEAFF. CDR3 bases: TGTGCCTTCAGTTTTTCTACACAGGGCCCCGGCGAGAACACTGAAGCTTTCTTT.

This clonotype was counted only a few times. The V call is TRBV2, the J call TRBJ2-7; 13 bases agree with TRBD2. This CDR3 comprises 15 residues. Per the germline V gene, CDR1 is SNHLY and CDR2 is FYNNEI. The ends lost 6 bases at V and 5 bases at J; junction bases unmatched: 7. The CDR3 sequence is CASRETSGRWNEQYF. CDR3 nucleotide sequence: TGTGCCAGCAGGGAGACTAGCGGGAGGTGGAACGAGCAGTACTTC.

This clonotype occurred a few times. The rearrangement links TRBV20-1 to TRBJ2-1; TRBD2 matches at 8 bases. The CDR3 extends over 18 amino acids. Germline assignment: CDR1 DFQATT and CDR2 SNEGSKA (reference sequence). The V and J ends lost 6 bases and 3 bases, in that order; junction bases with no gene match: 19. CDR3 protein: CSANSGNTPSFYYNEQFF. DNA of the CDR3: TGCAGTGCAAATAGCGGGAACACACCCTCCTTCTACTACAATGAGCAGTTCTTC.

This clonotype appeared a few times. V is TRBV20-1 and J is TRBJ2-3; 12 positions match TRBD2. The length of the CDR3 is 15 residues. The junction had 6 bases not matched to a gene; V was cut back by 6 bases and J by 2 bases. Germline V gene data show CDR1 as DFQATT and CDR2 as SNEGSKA (reference sequence). CDR3 sequence reads: CSAIGLAGHTDTQYF. The CDR3 nucleotides are TGCAGTGCCATCGGACTAGCGGGACACACAGATACGCAGTATTTT.

This clonotype was recorded a few times. The chain is built from TRBV5-4 and TRBJ2-1; D is unclear. This CDR3 comprises 15 residues. In germline, CDR1 is SGHNT, CDR2 YYREEE (reference sequence). V lost 0 bases, J lost 5 bases, and 12 bases lay in between. The CDR3 DNA follows: TGTGCCAGCAGCTTGGGCAGTAGCTTTCACAATGAGCAGTTCTTC. It encodes CASSLGSSFHNEQFF.

This chain links TRBV14 with TRBJ1-6; D might be TRBD1 (5 bases). The ends were cut back, 1 base at V and 8 bases at J, with 12 bases in the middle. CDR1 and CDR2 from the germline V gene are SGHDN and FVKESK. This CDR3 contains 15 residues. The CDR3: CASSQGGWGYSPLHF. The CDR3 nucleotides read TGTGCCAGCAGCCAAGGTGGATGGGGGTATTCACCCCTCCACTTT.

This clonotype turned up a few times. The chain recombines TRBV5-6 with TRBJ2-7, with unresolved D. Germline CDR1 is SGHDT and CDR2 is YYEEEE. This CDR3 has 14 residues. V was cut by 5 bases and J by 2 bases, with 14 bases left in between. CDR3 DNA sequence: TGTGCCAGCAGACGCCGCCTCCTCGCCTACGAGCAGTACTTC. Its translation is CASRRRLLAYEQYF.

The genes are TRBV4-3 and TRBJ1-2; D unresolved. Germline V gene data show CDR1 as LGHNA and CDR2 as YSLEER. Deletions cut 1 base from V and 7 bases from J, with 19 bases between. The CDR3 is 16 residues long. The CDR3 DNA reads as TGCGCCAGCAGCCAAGTGAGACTTTTCCTGGACGGTGGCTACACCTTC. This codes for CASSQVRLFLDGGYTF.

The rearrangement links TRBV5-4 to TRBJ2-7, with 12 nucleotides matching TRBD2. V lost 5 bases, J lost 5 bases, and 5 bases stayed unmatched. Germline assignment: CDR1 SGHNT and CDR2 YYREEE (reference sequence). This CDR3 comprises 14 residues. CDR3 sequence reads: CASSPRLAGDEQYF. The DNA for the CDR3 is TGTGCCAGCAGTCCCCGACTAGCGGGAGACGAGCAGTACTTC.

This clonotype was counted at least ten times. The rearrangement uses TRBV20-1 and TRBJ2-1, with 9 bases fitting TRBD1. The ends lost 6 bases at V and 6 bases at J; junction bases unmatched: 9. The CDR3 has 14 residues. Per germline, CDR1 DFQATT and CDR2 SNEGSKA (reference sequence). This CDR3 is CSAAGTGTLNEQFF. DNA for the CDR3: TGCAGTGCCGCCGGGACAGGGACCCTCAATGAGCAGTTCTTC.

The sample holds a few counts of this clonotype. The V call is TRBV7-9, the J call TRBJ1-6, with 7 bases matching TRBD1. V was pared by 3 bases and J by 10 bases, with 6 bases of the junction left unmatched. The CDR3 is made up of 14 amino acids. From germline, CDR1 is SEHNR and CDR2 FQNEAQ (reference sequence). The CDR3 loop is CASSLTGPGSPLHF. CDR3 in DNA: TGTGCCAGCAGCTTGACAGGGCCTGGATCACCCCTCCACTTT.

The V call is TRBV6-1, the J call TRBJ2-7, with 8 bases aligning to TRBD2. The CDR3 loop spans 18 amino acids. Germline V lookup: CDR1 MNHNS, CDR2 SASEGT. With 7 bases clipped from V and 0 bases from J, the junction kept 17 bases outside the gene matches. Here the CDR3 DNA reads TGTGCCAGCACCCCACGGGGAGGTAGCGGGACGTACTCCTACGAGCAGTACTTC. It yields the protein CASTPRGGSGTYSYEQYF.